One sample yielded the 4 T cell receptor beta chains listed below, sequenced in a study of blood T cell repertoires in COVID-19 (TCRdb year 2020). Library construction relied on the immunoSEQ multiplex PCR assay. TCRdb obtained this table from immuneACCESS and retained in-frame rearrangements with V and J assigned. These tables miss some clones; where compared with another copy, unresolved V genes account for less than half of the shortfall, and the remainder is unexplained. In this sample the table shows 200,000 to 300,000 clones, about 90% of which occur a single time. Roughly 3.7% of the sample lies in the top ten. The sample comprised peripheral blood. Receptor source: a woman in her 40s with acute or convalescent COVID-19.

CDR3 region: CASSENHVDSQETQYF. The CDR3 DNA is TGTGCCAGCAGCGAGAATCATGTGGACAGCCAAGAGACCCAGTACTTC. The chain has TRBV9 and TRBJ2-5; possible D gene TRBD1, 6 bases. The CDR3 runs 16 residues. V lost 3 bases and J 1 base, leaving 16 bases between the germline ends. Germline V gives CDR1 SGDLS, CDR2 YYNGEE.

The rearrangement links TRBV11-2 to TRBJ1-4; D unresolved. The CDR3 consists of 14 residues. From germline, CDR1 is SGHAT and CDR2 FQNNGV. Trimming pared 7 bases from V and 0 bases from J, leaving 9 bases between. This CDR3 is CASTSLATNEKLFF. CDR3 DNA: TGTGCCAGCACCTCCCTTGCAACTAATGAAAAACTGTTTTTT.

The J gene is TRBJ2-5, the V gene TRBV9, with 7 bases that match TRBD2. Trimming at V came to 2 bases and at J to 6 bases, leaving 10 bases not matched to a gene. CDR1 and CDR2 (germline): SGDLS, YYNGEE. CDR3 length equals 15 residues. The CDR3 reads CASSVHGGGLQTQYF. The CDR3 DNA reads TGTGCCAGCAGCGTTCATGGGGGGGGGTTACAGACCCAGTACTTC.

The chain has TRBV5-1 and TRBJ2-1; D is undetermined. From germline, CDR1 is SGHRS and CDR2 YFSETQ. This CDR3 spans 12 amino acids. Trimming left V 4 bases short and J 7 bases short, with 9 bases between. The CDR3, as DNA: TGCGCCAGCAGCCACCCCGAGAATGAGCAGTTCTTC. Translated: CASSHPENEQFF.